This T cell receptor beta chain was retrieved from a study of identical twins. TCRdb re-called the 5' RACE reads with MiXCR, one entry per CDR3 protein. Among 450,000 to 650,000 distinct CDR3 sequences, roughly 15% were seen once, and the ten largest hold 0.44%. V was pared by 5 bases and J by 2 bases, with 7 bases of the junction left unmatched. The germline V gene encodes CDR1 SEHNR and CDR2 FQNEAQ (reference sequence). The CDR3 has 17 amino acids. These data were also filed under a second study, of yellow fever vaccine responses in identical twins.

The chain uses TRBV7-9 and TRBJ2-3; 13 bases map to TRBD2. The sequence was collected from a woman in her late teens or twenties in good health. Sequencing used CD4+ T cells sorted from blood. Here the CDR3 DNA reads TGTGCCAGCAGCCCCAGACTAGCGGGAGGTGACACAGATACGCAGTATTTT. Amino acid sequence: CASSPRLAGGDTDTQYF.